One sample yielded the 26 T cell receptor beta chains listed below, sequenced in a study of regulatory T cells in long-lasting Graves disease. Indicated time point: persistent/refractory GD, antithyroid drugs over 5 years with positive TRAb. Preparation of the TCR library used RNA extracted from PBMCs. Sequencing libraries for TCR beta were prepared with iRepertoire HTBI primers and Arm-PCR of CDR3 regions. MiXCR, run by TCRdb on the multiplex PCR reads, gives a single entry per CDR3 protein. The sample yields around 400,000 distinct CDR3 sequences, around a fifth seen once. Here the sequenced sample was peripheral blood mononuclear cells (PBMCs), taken when the disease was refractory, from a patient treated with antithyroid drugs. These receptors were collected from a female donor with Graves disease.

This clonotype was detected a few times. This may come from a read error, since a much larger clone is one base off. The chain is built from TRBV12-3 or TRBV12-4 and TRBJ1-2, with a tentative D call TRBD1 (5 bases). Trimming left V 5 bases short and J 6 bases short, with 7 bases between. The length of the CDR3 is 11 residues. The CDR3 loop reads CASSQGNGYTF. In nucleotides, the CDR3 is TGTGCCAGCAGTCAGGGCAATGGCTACACCTTC.

This clonotype came up once. The rearrangement uses TRBV2 and TRBJ1-2; TRBD1 agrees at 7 bases. Germline V gene lookup returns CDR1 SNHLY and CDR2 FYNNEI. The CDR3 length is 14 residues. Trimming at V came to 5 bases and at J to 5 bases, leaving 8 bases not matched to a gene. DNA of the CDR3: TGTGCCAGCAGTATACGACAGGGAGGATATGGCTACACCTTC. Its protein is CASSIRQGGYGYTF.

This clonotype was seen a handful of times. The chain has TRBV20-1 and TRBJ2-5; a weak D match, TRBD1 (7 bases). The ends were cut back, 6 bases at V and 3 bases at J, with 17 bases in the middle. Per the germline V gene, CDR1 is DFQATT and CDR2 is SNEGSKA (reference sequence). This CDR3 is built from 14 residues. CDR3 sequence reads: CSAYSIRGEETQYF. CDR3 nucleotides: TGCAGTGCCTACTCAATCAGGGGGGAAGAGACCCAGTACTTC.

The CDR3 here is CASSLSRGNEQFF. The CDR3 nucleotides are TGTGCCAGCAGTTTATCGAGGGGCAACGAGCAGTTCTTC. The chain recombines TRBV28 with TRBJ2-1, with D perhaps being TRBD1 or TRBD2 (5 bases each). CDR3 size: 13 residues. Germline CDR1 is MDHEN and CDR2 is SYDVKM. Trimming left V 1 base short and J 10 bases short, with 11 bases between.

The V gene is TRBV24-1, the J gene TRBJ2-7, with a possible D match to TRBD2 (5 bases). Trimming pared 2 bases from V and 3 bases from J, leaving 7 bases between. This CDR3 spans 13 amino acids. CDR1 and CDR2 (germline): KGHDR, SFDVKD. This CDR3 is CATSDSGSYEQYF. The CDR3 bases are TGTGCCACCAGTGATTCGGGAAGCTACGAGCAGTACTTC.

In its sample, this clonotype was seen a few times. The genes are TRBV12-3 or TRBV12-4 and TRBJ2-7; TRBD2 is a possible D gene (5 bases). The CDR3 has 14 residues. Deletions cut 6 bases from V and 0 bases from J, with 12 bases between. This CDR3 is CASSNRDYSYEQYF. The CDR3 nucleotides read TGTGCCAGCAGCAACCGGGATTACTCCTACGAGCAGTACTTC.

This clonotype was detected only a few times. The rearrangement uses TRBV6-1 and TRBJ1-4; D may be TRBD1 (5 bases). The CDR3 sequence is 15 residues long. V lost 1 base to trimming and J lost 10 bases, with 16 bases between them. Germline V gene sequence: CDR1 MNHNS, CDR2 SASEGT. The DNA for the CDR3 is TGTGCCAGCAGTGAAGAATTGGCAGGGTCGGGAAAACTGTTTTTT. This encodes CASSEELAGSGKLFF.

The rearrangement links TRBV3-1 to TRBJ2-7; TRBD2 matches at 9 bases. With V trimmed by 8 bases and J by 4 bases, 12 bases remained unmatched. This CDR3 has 15 amino acids. CDR1 is LGHDT and CDR2 is YNNKEL in the germline V gene (reference sequence). CDR3 nucleotides: TGTGCCAGCTCGCGGACCGCGGGGGGGGATTACGAGCAGTACTTC. Its translation: CASSRTAGGDYEQYF.

V is TRBV6-1 and J is TRBJ2-7, with TRBD1 matching over 10 bases. The germline V gene encodes CDR1 MNHNS and CDR2 SASEGT. This CDR3 comprises 15 residues. Trimming at V came to 4 bases and at J to 0 bases, leaving 3 bases not matched to a gene. CDR3 nucleotides: TGTGCCAGCAGTGGGCGGACAGGGGGCTCCTACGAGCAGTACTTC. It is translated as CASSGRTGGSYEQYF.

The count of this clonotype is one. The V call is TRBV20-1, the J call TRBJ2-3; D ambiguous. Trimming took off 1 base at V and 3 bases at J, with 11 bases between the two ends. This CDR3 region has 14 residues. Looked up from germline, CDR1 is DFQATT and CDR2 is SNEGSKA (reference sequence). The CDR3 protein is CSARAAGRTDTQYF. The DNA for the CDR3 is TGCAGTGCTAGAGCTGCTGGCAGAACAGATACGCAGTATTTT.

This clonotype was observed many times. The rearrangement links TRBV6-1 to TRBJ1-5; 8 bases match TRBD1. Germline CDR1 reads MNHNS; CDR2 reads SASEGT. V shed 6 bases, J shed 5 bases, and the junction held 12 bases outside the gene matches. CDR3 length: 16 residues. In DNA, the CDR3 is TGTGCCAGCAGCACCTTGCCTGGACAGGGCGATCAGCCCCAGCATTTT. Translation gives CASSTLPGQGDQPQHF.

In this sample, this clonotype turned up many times. The V call is TRBV3-1, the J call TRBJ1-5; 8 bases line up with TRBD1. There are 16 residues in the CDR3. Germline V CDR1 and CDR2: LGHDT, YNNKEL (reference sequence). The junction had 11 bases not matched to a gene; V was cut back by 6 bases and J by 4 bases. The CDR3 coding sequence is TGTGCCAGCAGTCCAGCTGACAGGGGCCAAAATCAGCCCCAGCATTTT. This translates into CASSPADRGQNQPQHF. Complete variable domain (other parts from reference TRBV3-1 and TRBJ1-5): DTAVSQTPKYLVTQMGNDKSIKCEQNLGHDTMYWYKQDSKKFLKIMFSYNNKELIINETVPNRFSPKSPDKAHLNLHINSLELGDSAVYFCASSPADRGQNQPQHFGDGTRLSIL.

This clonotype was found a few times. The V and J genes are TRBV28 and TRBJ1-3; D is uncertain. Germline CDR1 reads MDHEN; CDR2 reads SYDVKM. The V end was cut by 5 bases, the J end by 0 bases, with 5 bases between. The CDR3 covers 13 residues. CDR3 residues: CASSIFSGNTIYF. The CDR3 region has the DNA TGTGCCAGCAGTATCTTCTCTGGAAACACCATATATTTT. Together with reference TRBV28 and TRBJ1-3, the CDR3 gives the full variable domain: DVKVTQSSRYLVKRTGEKVFLECVQDMDHENMFWYRQDPGLGLRLIYFSYDVKMKEKGDIPEGYSVSREKKERFSLILESASTNQTSMYLCASSIFSGNTIYFGEGSWLTVV.

This clonotype was seen many times. V and J are TRBV27 and TRBJ1-1; D uncertain. V lost 5 bases and J 4 bases, leaving 8 bases between the germline ends. The germline V gene has CDR1 MNHEY and CDR2 SMNVEV (reference sequence). This CDR3 has 12 residues. For the CDR3, the DNA is TGTGCCAGCAGTGCCTCGGGCACTGAAGCTTTCTTT. Translating gives CASSASGTEAFF.

There are many counts of this clonotype. The chain couples TRBV6-1 to TRBJ1-2; TRBD1 might be the D (6 bases). In germline, CDR1 is MNHNS, CDR2 SASEGT. The CDR3 runs 12 residues. V lost 7 bases to trimming and J lost 5 bases, with 11 bases between them. The CDR3 sequence is CASKPTGYGYTF. In DNA, the CDR3 is TGTGCCAGCAAACCCACAGGGTATGGCTACACCTTC.

This clonotype was observed at least ten times. Its ends do not fully match the called genes, so a read error is possible. The V call is TRBV29-1, the J call TRBJ2-5; TRBD2 matches 14 bases. Germline assignment: CDR1 SQVTM and CDR2 ANQGSEA. CDR3 size: 12 residues. CDR3 DNA sequence: TGCAGCGTTGAAGGGACTAGCGGGGGGAAGGACTTC. Protein: CSVEGTSGGKDF. The full variable domain, its missing parts supplied by reference TRBV29-1 and TRBJ2-5, is SAVISQKPSRDICQRGTSLTIQCQVDSQVTMMFWYRQQPGQSLTLIATANQGSEATYESGFVIDKFPISRPNLTFSTLTVSNMSPEDSSIYLCSVEGTSGGKDFGPGTRLLVL.

Only a few counts were recorded for this clonotype. Just one base apart from a much larger clone, this may be a read error. V is TRBV15 and J is TRBJ2-6, with a tentative D call TRBD1 (5 bases). The germline gives CDR1 LNHNV, CDR2 YYDKDF (reference sequence). The CDR3 loop spans 17 amino acids. The V and J ends lost 2 bases and 3 bases respectively, with 14 bases between them. Here the CDR3 DNA reads TGTGCCACCAGCAGATTTCCCCAGGGCGGTGGGGCCAACGTCCTGACTTTC. It codes for CATSRFPQGGGANVLTF.

This clonotype occurred a few times. The gene calls are TRBV11-2 and TRBJ2-7; possible D gene TRBD2, 6 bases. This CDR3 has 16 amino acids. Trimming cost V 5 bases and J 5 bases, with 22 bases left between them. Looked up from germline, CDR1 is SGHAT and CDR2 is FQNNGV. CDR3 nucleotide sequence: TGTGCCAGCAGCCTGGCACGGAGGAGGGTCAGGGACGAGCAGTACTTC. Protein sequence: CASSLARRRVRDEQYF.

This clonotype showed up many times. The V gene is TRBV15, the J gene TRBJ1-5; TRBD1 might be the D (5 bases). The CDR3 is 14 amino acids. Germline V gives CDR1 LNHNV, CDR2 YYDKDF (reference sequence). Trimming stripped 1 base from V and 7 bases from J, with 11 bases between. The CDR3 here is CATSRGGGVQPQHF. The DNA of the CDR3 is TGTGCCACCAGCAGAGGGGGCGGGGTCCAGCCCCAGCATTTT. The full variable domain, completed using reference TRBV15 and TRBJ1-5, is DAMVIQNPRYQVTQFGKPVTLSCSQTLNHNVMYWYQQKSSQAPKLLFHYYDKDFNNEADTPDNFQSRRPNTSFCFLDIRSPGLGDTAMYLCATSRGGGVQPQHFGDGTRLSIL.

This clonotype showed up many times. The rearrangement uses TRBV28 and TRBJ1-2, with 7 bases matching TRBD1. The CDR3 consists of 16 residues. The V segment lost 4 bases and the J segment 7 bases; nucleotides outside the gene matches: 15. The germline gives CDR1 MDHEN, CDR2 SYDVKM. CDR3 sequence reads: CASSSMGGQQRSGYTF. CDR3 nucleotide sequence: TGTGCCAGCAGTTCGATGGGGGGACAGCAGAGGAGTGGCTACACCTTC.

A note on this clonotype: Only one base separates this from a far larger clonotype, so it likely reflects a read error. As the CDR3 is not closed by the conserved phenylalanine or tryptophan, this likely results from a read error. This chain connects TRBV27 to TRBJ2-5; 12 bases are a match to TRBD2. The CDR3 sequence is 15 residues long. With 6 bases clipped from V and 5 bases from J, the junction kept 7 bases outside the gene matches. Germline CDR1 is MNHEY and CDR2 is SMNVEV (reference sequence). The CDR3 bases are TGTGCCAGCAGAAGACTAGCGGGAGCGTGGGAGACCCAGTACCTC. Its translation is CASRRLAGAWETQYL.

In its sample, this clonotype was seen many times. The chain carries TRBV28 and TRBJ1-4, with a tentative D call TRBD1 (5 bases). Trimming cost V 3 bases and J 6 bases, with 11 bases left between them. CDR3 size: 14 residues. Germline V gives CDR1 MDHEN, CDR2 SYDVKM. The DNA for the CDR3 is TGTGCCAGCAGTTTGGGGGGGGACGATGAAAAACTGTTTTTT. Its translation: CASSLGGDDEKLFF.

This clonotype was recorded a few times. The rearrangement links TRBV20-1 to TRBJ2-7; 9 nucleotides align to TRBD2. CDR3 length: 18 amino acids. J gave up 0 bases and V 1 base, and 13 bases lay outside the gene matches. Per the germline V gene, CDR1 is DFQATT and CDR2 is SNEGSKA (reference sequence). CDR3 amino acids: CSARVLASGAPSSYEQYF. The CDR3 DNA sequence: TGCAGTGCTAGAGTTCTGGCTAGCGGGGCCCCCAGCTCCTACGAGCAGTACTTC.

The V call is TRBV20-1, the J call TRBJ2-7; TRBD2 matches at 7 bases. The CDR3 has 15 amino acids. Germline trimming cut 3 bases from V and 3 bases from J; bases unmatched to any gene: 11. The V gene's germline CDR1 is DFQATT and CDR2 SNEGSKA (reference sequence). The CDR3, as DNA: TGCAGTGCTAGTGGAGGCGGGAGCTTCCTCTACGAGCAGTACTTC. Translating gives CSASGGGSFLYEQYF.

This clonotype has ten or more counts. The CDR3 region has the DNA TGTGCCAGCAGTTATGGCCTAGCGGGAGCCATGGGGGAGACCCAGTACTTC. Protein: CASSYGLAGAMGETQYF. The genes are TRBV6-2 or TRBV6-3 and TRBJ2-5; TRBD2 matches 10 bases. The V gene end was trimmed by 3 bases and the J gene end by 5 bases; junction bases not matched to a gene: 12. Germline V lookup: CDR1 MNHEY, CDR2 SVGEGT. The CDR3 is 17 residues long.

In this sample, this clonotype turned up a few times. V is TRBV11-2 and J is TRBJ1-1, with a tentative D call TRBD1 (6 bases). The CDR3 sequence is 14 residues long. V dropped 5 bases and J dropped 0 bases, with 10 bases sitting between them. Germline V gives CDR1 SGHAT, CDR2 FQNNGV. DNA for the CDR3: TGTGCCAGCAGCATCGACAGGTTGAACACTGAAGCTTTCTTT. It translates to CASSIDRLNTEAFF. The whole variable domain, filled in from reference TRBV11-2 and TRBJ1-1, reads EAGVAQSPRYKIIEKRQSVAFWCNPISGHATLYWYQQILGQGPKLLIQFQNNGVVDDSQLPKDRFSAERLKGVDSTLKIQPAKLEDSAVYLCASSIDRLNTEAFFGQGTRLTVV.